Listed below are T cell receptor beta chains from one sample, sequenced in a study of tissue T cells after allogeneic stem cell transplantation. The method was immunoSEQ multiplex PCR; TCRdb's version includes in-frame clones alone and lacks a portion of them. The sample shows 6,000 to 9,500 clones, around 72% of them seen only once. Sample: skin, taken at autopsy. These receptors were obtained from an older male patient with steroid-refractory graft-versus-host disease after an allogeneic stem cell transplant. Some T cells may be transferred from the graft donor. The CDR3 runs from the conserved cysteine through the conserved F or W. A D gene is named only where the DNA matches it firmly. Size values are once, few and many counts, or a class for expanded clones, and some rows have none.

>.|TRBV7-9|15|TRBJ1-5|.
TGTGCCAGCAGTTCGGACCGGGACAGCAATCAGCCCCAGCATTTT
CASSSDRDSNQPQHF
>.|TRBV27|14|TRBJ1-5|TRBD1
TGTGCAACCAGCGTGACAGGGGCTAATCAGCCCCAGCATTTT
CATSVTGANQPQHF
>.|TRBV28|14|TRBJ2-3|.
TGTGCCAGCAGTTCATCACACGGGGCAGATACGCAGTATTTT
CASSSSHGADTQYF
>.|TRBV6-5|15|TRBJ2-1|TRBD1
TGTGCCAGCGGAAACAGGGGATTGTCCTACAATGAGCAGTTCTTC
CASGNRGLSYNEQFF
>.|TRBV6-5|15|TRBJ2-7|TRBD1
TGTGCCAGCAGCTTAGGGACAGCGAGAACCTACGAGCAGTACTTC
CASSLGTARTYEQYF
>once|TRBV11-2|12|TRBJ1-1|.
TGTGCCAGCAGCCATATAGGGGGGGAAGCTTTCTTT
CASSHIGGEAFF
>.|TRBV7-8|13|TRBJ1-1|.
TGTGCCAGCAGCTCCTATATGGGGACTGAAGCTTTCTTT
CASSSYMGTEAFF
>.|TRBV29-1|11|TRBJ2-7|.
TGCAGCGTTGAGGCAGGGGACGAGCAGTACTTC
CSVEAGDEQYF
>.|TRBV2|14|TRBJ1-6|.
TGTGCCAGCAGTGAACAGGGCGGTCCTTCACCCCTCCACTTT
CASSEQGGPSPLHF
>few|TRBV7-9|13|TRBJ1-2|.
TGTGCCAGCAGGACAGGCTTGAACTATGGCTACACCTTC
CASRTGLNYGYTF
>.|TRBV19|14|TRBJ2-1|.
TGTGCCAGTAGTCTTCAAAGCTCCTACAATGAGCAGTTCTTC
CASSLQSSYNEQFF
>.|TRBV10-2|12|TRBJ2-3|.
TGCGCCAGCAGGCCCCTGACAGATACGCAGTATTTT
CASRPLTDTQYF
>.|TRBV5-5|13|TRBJ2-7|.
TGTGCCAGCAGCTTGGCAGGGTCCTACGAGCAGTACTTC
CASSLAGSYEQYF
>.|TRBV5-1|16|TRBJ1-1|TRBD1
TGCGCCAGCATGGATTTGGACAGGGCAATTGGGCCTGAAGCTTTCTTT
CASMDLDRAIGPEAFF
>.|TRBV6-6|12|TRBJ2-7|.
TGTGCCAGCAGTCCTACGGCTTACGAGCAGTACTTC
CASSPTAYEQYF
>.|TRBV19|12|TRBJ1-1|.
TGTGCCAGTAGTATCGGACTCACTGAAGCTTTCTTT
CASSIGLTEAFF
>.|TRBV4-1|14|TRBJ1-6|.
TGCGCCAGCAGCCAAGATCTTTACAGTCGGTCCCTCCACTTT
CASSQDLYSRSLHF
>.|TRBV7-2|15|TRBJ2-5|TRBD2
TGTGCCAGCAGCTCGGGACTAGCGGGCCAAGAGACCCAGTACTTC
CASSSGLAGQETQYF
>once|TRBV4-3|14|TRBJ1-1|.
TGCGCCAGCAGCCAAGATAAGTCGATAGGTGAAGCTTTCTTT
CASSQDKSIGEAFF
>.|TRBV28|14|TRBJ2-7|TRBD1
TGTGCCAGCAGTCCAACCGGGACAGGGTACGAGCAGTACTTC
CASSPTGTGYEQYF
>.|TRBV11-2|15|TRBJ2-2|.
TGTGCCAGCAGCCAAGGGCACCTCCACACCGGGGAGCTGTTTTTT
CASSQGHLHTGELFF
>.|TRBV4-2|16|TRBJ2-1|.
TGTGCCAGCAGCCAAGATAGCGCGAGGGGAAAGAATGAGCAGTTCTTC
CASSQDSARGKNEQFF
>.|TRBV5-4|15|TRBJ2-7|TRBD1
TGTGCCAGCAGCATCGGGACAGGGTATTCCTACGAGCAGTACTTC
CASSIGTGYSYEQYF
>.|TRBV4-2|14|TRBJ2-5|.
TGTGCCAGCAGCCAAGCGGTCAGTCAAGAGACCCAGTACTTC
CASSQAVSQETQYF
>.|TRBV4-2|15|TRBJ2-1|.
TGTGCCAGCAGCCAAGACAGATCCACCTACAATGAGCAGTTCTTC
CASSQDRSTYNEQFF
>large|TRBV6-4|15|TRBJ1-5|.
TGTGCCAGCAGTGACAATCCAGGGAGCAATCAGCCCCAGCATTTT
CASSDNPGSNQPQHF
>.|TRBV10-3|16|TRBJ2-5|TRBD2
TGTGCCATCAGTGAGTCGGAGACTAGCGATCAAGAGACCCAGTACTTC
CAISESETSDQETQYF
>.|TRBV4-2|16|TRBJ2-4|.
TGTGCCAGCAGCCAAGATTGGGTTGAAGGCAAAAACATTCAGTACTTC
CASSQDWVEGKNIQYF
>.|TRBV7-9|16|TRBJ1-5|.
TGTGCCAGCAGCTTAGGTGCGGGAATGGACAATCAGCCCCAGCATTTT
CASSLGAGMDNQPQHF
>.|TRBV2|14|TRBJ2-7|TRBD1
TGTGCCAGCAGTGAACAGGGGGCTCGGTACGAGCAGTACTTC
CASSEQGARYEQYF
>.|TRBV7-2|13|TRBJ2-5|.
TGTGCCAGCAGGTCCCCACCCCAAGAGACCCAGTACTTC
CASRSPPQETQYF
>.|TRBV4-1|19|TRBJ2-5|.
TGCGCCAGCAGCGTACCTATCTCAGTGGCAGGGGATGGCGCGGGGACCCAGTACTTC
CASSVPISVAGDGAGTQYF
>.|TRBV7-2|15|TRBJ2-6|.
TGTGCCAGCAGCCTCAGGTTCACGGGGGCCAACGTCCTGACTTTC
CASSLRFTGANVLTF
>few|TRBV12-3/TRBV12-4|13|TRBJ1-6|.
TGTGCCAGCAGTCGCAATTGGAATTCACCCCTCCACTTT
CASSRNWNSPLHF
>once|TRBV27|15|TRBJ2-6|.
TGTGCCAGCAAGGAATGGAGCTCTGGGGCCAACGTCCTGACTTTC
CASKEWSSGANVLTF
>.|TRBV25-1|15|TRBJ2-5|.
TGTGCCAGCAGTGAATATGGGTGGGGCCAAGAGACCCAGTACTTC
CASSEYGWGQETQYF
>.|TRBV4-2|15|TRBJ1-4|.
TGTGCCAGCAGCCAAGAGAGGGGGAGGGGGGAAAAACTGTTTTTT
CASSQERGRGEKLFF
>.|TRBV19|16|TRBJ2-2|.
TGTGCCAGTACTCCCGGCTGGGCGGCTAACACCGGGGAGCTGTTTTTT
CASTPGWAANTGELFF
>.|TRBV2|13|TRBJ2-4|.
TGTGCCAGCAGTGAAGCGCCAAAAAACATTCAGTACTTC
CASSEAPKNIQYF
>.|TRBV10-3|13|TRBJ2-5|.
TGTGCCATCAGTGAAGGATCGCAAGAGACCCAGTACTTC
CAISEGSQETQYF
>few|TRBV2|14|TRBJ1-1|.
TGTGCCGGCGGGTGGGACTCCGGGGACACTGAAGCTTTCTTT
CAGGWDSGDTEAFF
>.|TRBV15|17|TRBJ2-7|.
TGTGCCACCAGCGAGAGAGGGGTAAGGCGGGGGCAGGCCGAGCAGTACTTC
CATSERGVRRGQAEQYF
>few|TRBV9|13|TRBJ2-4|.
TGTGCCAGCAGTCTGGGGGGTTTGGACATTCAGTACTTC
CASSLGGLDIQYF
>.|TRBV5-4|16|TRBJ1-2|TRBD1
TGTGCCAGCAGCAGATCCGGGACAGGGGGTATAGGCGGCTACACCTTC
CASSRSGTGGIGGYTF
>.|TRBV10-3|14|TRBJ1-4|.
TGTGCCATCAGTTCCCTTGAGGTCCCCGAAAAACTGTTTTTT
CAISSLEVPEKLFF
>.|TRBV20-1|10|TRBJ1-2|.
TGCAGTGCTAGGACAAGTGGCTACACCTTC
CSARTSGYTF
>.|TRBV5-6|17|TRBJ2-3|TRBD2
TGTGCCAGCAGCTTGGCAGGGACTAGCGGTGCCACAGATACGCAGTATTTT
CASSLAGTSGATDTQYF
>.|TRBV19|15|TRBJ2-1|TRBD2
TGTGCCAGTAGCAGTCTAGCGGGGGGATTCAATGAGCAGTTCTTC
CASSSLAGGFNEQFF
>.|TRBV5-5|15|TRBJ1-2|.
TGTGCCAGCAGCTTGGACGCATGGTATGTCGATGGCTACACCTTC
CASSLDAWYVDGYTF
>.|TRBV9|14|TRBJ1-2|.
TGTGCCAGCAGCGTAGACCCTTCGAACTATGGCTACACCTTC
CASSVDPSNYGYTF
>medium-sized|TRBV5-1|15|TRBJ2-1|TRBD2
TGCGCCAGCAGCTTGCCTAGCGGGGGGTACAATGAGCAGTTCTTC
CASSLPSGGYNEQFF
>.|TRBV24-1|17|TRBJ2-3|TRBD2
TGTGCCACCAGTGACCGGACTAGCGGGGGGGCTCTCGATACGCAGTATTTT
CATSDRTSGGALDTQYF
>.|TRBV27|14|TRBJ2-7|.
TGTGCCAGCAGCGGAAGGGGATTCGTCTACGAGCAGTACTTC
CASSGRGFVYEQYF
>.|TRBV5-1|16|TRBJ2-2|TRBD1
TGCGCCAGCAGCTCCAGGACAGGATCAGAATCCGGGGAGCTGTTTTTT
CASSSRTGSESGELFF
>.|TRBV19|18|TRBJ2-2|TRBD2
TGTGCCAGTAGTATCAGACTAGCGGGGGAAGTAATCACCGGGGAGCTGTTTTTT
CASSIRLAGEVITGELFF